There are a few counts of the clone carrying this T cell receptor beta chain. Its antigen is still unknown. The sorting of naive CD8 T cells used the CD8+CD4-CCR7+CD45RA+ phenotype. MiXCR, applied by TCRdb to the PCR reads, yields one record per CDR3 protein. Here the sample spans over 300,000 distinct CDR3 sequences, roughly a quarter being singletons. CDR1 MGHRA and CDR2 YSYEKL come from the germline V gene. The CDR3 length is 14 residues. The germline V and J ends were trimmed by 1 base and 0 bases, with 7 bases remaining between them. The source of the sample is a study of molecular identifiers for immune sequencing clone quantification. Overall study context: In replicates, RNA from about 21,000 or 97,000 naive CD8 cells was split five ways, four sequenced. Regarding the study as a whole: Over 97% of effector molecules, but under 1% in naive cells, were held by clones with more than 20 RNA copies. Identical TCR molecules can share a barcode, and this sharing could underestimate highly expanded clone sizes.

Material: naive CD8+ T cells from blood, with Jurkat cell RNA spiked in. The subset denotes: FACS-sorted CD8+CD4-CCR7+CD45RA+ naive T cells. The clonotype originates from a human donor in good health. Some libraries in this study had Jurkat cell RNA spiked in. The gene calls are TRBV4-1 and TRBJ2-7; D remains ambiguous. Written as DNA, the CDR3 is TGCGCCAGCAGCCAAGCAGAGAGCTCCTACGAGCAGTACTTC. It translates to CASSQAESSYEQYF.